This TCR beta chain was retrieved from a study of T cells in localized non-small cell lung cancer. Study-wide results and caveats: Uninvolved adjacent lung showed peak T cell clonality, exceeding tumor.

Method: immunoSEQ multiplex PCR; TCRdb's copy keeps in-frame clones and lacks some. The repertoire consists of tens of thousands of clones, with roughly 91% occurring once and the leading ten covering 2.5% to 3%. Details on this clone: Its cognate antigen is unknown.

This CDR3 spans 15 amino acids. Per germline, CDR1 SGHRS and CDR2 YFSETQ. Trimming removed 4 bases from V and 2 bases from J; junction bases left unmatched: 3. Sequenced here: peripheral blood, sampled before any cancer treatment. The sequence was collected from a female donor of 60 years or more with stage I lung adenocarcinoma. V and J are TRBV5-1 and TRBJ1-4; 9 nucleotides match TRBD1. Here the CDR3 DNA reads TGCGCCAGCAGCAGAGGACAGGGGACTAATGAAAAACTGTTTTTT. Protein: CASSRGQGTNEKLFF.